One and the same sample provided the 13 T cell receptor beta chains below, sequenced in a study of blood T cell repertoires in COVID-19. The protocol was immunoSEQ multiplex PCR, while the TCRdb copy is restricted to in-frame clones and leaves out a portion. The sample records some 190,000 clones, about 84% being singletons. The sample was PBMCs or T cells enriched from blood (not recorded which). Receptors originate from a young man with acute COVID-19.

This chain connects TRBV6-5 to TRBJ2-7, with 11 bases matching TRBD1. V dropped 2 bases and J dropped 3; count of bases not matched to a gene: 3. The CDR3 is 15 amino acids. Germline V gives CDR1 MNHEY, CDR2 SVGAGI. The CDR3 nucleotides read TGTGCCAGCAGTTACAAAGGGACAGGGGGCTACGAGCAGTACTTC. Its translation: CASSYKGTGGYEQYF.

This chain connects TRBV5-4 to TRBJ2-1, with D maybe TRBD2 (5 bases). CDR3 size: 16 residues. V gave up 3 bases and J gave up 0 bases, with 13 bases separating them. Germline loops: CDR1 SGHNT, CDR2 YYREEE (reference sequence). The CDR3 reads CASSSRTGSSYNEQFF. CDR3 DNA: TGTGCCAGCAGCTCCCGGACGGGAAGCTCCTACAATGAGCAGTTCTTC.

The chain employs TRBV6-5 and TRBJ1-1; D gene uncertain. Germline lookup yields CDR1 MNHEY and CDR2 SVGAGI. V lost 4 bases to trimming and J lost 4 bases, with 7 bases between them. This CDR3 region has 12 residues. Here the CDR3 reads CASSSRSTEAFF. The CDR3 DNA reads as TGTGCCAGCAGTTCACGGAGCACTGAAGCTTTCTTT.

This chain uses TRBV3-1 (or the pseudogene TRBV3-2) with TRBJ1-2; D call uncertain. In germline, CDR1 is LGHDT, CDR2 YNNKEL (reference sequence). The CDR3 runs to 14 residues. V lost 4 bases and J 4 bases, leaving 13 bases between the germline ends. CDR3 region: CASSPLEISYGYTF. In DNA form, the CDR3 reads TGTGCCAGCAGCCCCCTAGAGATCTCCTATGGCTACACCTTC.

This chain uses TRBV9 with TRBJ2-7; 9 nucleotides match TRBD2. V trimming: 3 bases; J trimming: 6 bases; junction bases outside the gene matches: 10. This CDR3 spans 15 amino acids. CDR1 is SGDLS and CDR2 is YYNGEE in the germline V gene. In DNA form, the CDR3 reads TGTGCCAGCAGCGCTCCAAGCGGGGGGAGAGGCGAGCAGTACTTC. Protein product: CASSAPSGGRGEQYF.

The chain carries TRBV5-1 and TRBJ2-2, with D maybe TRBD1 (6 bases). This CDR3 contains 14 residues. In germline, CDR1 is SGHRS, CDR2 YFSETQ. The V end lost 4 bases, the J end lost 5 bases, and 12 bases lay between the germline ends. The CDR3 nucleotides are TGCGCCAGCAGCATAACACAGGGTACCGGGGAGCTGTTTTTT. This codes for CASSITQGTGELFF.

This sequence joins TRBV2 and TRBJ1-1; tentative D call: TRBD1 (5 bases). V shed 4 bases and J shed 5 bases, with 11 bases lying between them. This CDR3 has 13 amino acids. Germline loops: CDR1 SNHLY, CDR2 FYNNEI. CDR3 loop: CASSVGRTTEAFF. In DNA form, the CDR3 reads TGTGCCAGCAGTGTTGGACGGACAACTGAAGCTTTCTTT. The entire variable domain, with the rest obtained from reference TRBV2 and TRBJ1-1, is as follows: EPEVTQTPSHQVTQMGQEVILRCVPISNHLYFYWYRQILGQKVEFLVSFYNNEISEKSEIFDDQFSVERPDGSNFTLKIRSTKLEDSAMYFCASSVGRTTEAFFGQGTRLTVV.

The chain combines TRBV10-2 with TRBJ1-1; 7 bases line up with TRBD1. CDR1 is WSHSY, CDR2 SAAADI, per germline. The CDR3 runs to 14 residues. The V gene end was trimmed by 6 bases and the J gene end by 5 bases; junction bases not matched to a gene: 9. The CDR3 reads CASSRQGLGTEAFF. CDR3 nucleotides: TGCGCCAGCAGCAGACAGGGTTTAGGAACTGAAGCTTTCTTT.

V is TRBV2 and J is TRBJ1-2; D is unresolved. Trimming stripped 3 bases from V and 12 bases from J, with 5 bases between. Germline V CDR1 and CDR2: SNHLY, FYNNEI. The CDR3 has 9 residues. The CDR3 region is CASSDTNTF. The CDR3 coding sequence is TGTGCCAGCAGTGACACTAACACCTTC.

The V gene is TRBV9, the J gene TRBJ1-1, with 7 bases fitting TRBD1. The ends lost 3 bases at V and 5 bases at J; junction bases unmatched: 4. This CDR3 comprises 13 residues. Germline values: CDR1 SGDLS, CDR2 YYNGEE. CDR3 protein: CASSDRGGTEAFF. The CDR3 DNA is TGTGCCAGCAGCGACAGGGGCGGGACTGAAGCTTTCTTT.

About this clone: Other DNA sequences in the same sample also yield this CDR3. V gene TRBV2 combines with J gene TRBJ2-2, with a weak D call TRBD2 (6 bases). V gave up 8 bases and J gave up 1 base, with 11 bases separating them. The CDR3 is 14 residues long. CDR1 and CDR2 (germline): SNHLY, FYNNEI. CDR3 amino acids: CASGLGGNTGELFF. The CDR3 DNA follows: TGTGCCAGCGGCCTCGGGGGGAACACCGGGGAGCTGTTTTTT.

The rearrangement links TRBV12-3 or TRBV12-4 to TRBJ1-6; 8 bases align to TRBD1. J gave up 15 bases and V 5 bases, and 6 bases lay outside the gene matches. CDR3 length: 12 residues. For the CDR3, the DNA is TGTGCCAGCAGTCCGGACAGGGTGCTCCTCCACTTT. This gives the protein CASSPDRVLLHF.

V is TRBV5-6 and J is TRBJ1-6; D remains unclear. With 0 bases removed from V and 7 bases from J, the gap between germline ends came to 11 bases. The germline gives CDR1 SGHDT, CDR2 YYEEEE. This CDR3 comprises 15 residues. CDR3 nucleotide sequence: TGTGCCAGCAGCTTGGGCCAGACGACAAATTCACCCCTCCACTTT. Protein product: CASSLGQTTNSPLHF.